This T cell receptor (beta chain) was sequenced during a study of control samples from healthy donors and cancer patients (dated by TCRdb to about 2020). This clone was detected once. This clone's antigen is unknown. No qualities accompany the bases; no much larger clone lies one base away. Library generation was performed with the immunoSEQ multiplex PCR assay. TCRdb mirrors the immuneACCESS table, restricted to in-frame sequences. Some clones are absent from its copies; in checked studies, under half trace to an unresolved V gene, and the reason for the others is unknown. For this sample the table gives about 160,000 clones, of which 70% to 90% were detected only once. The biggest ten clones account for around 12% of the sample. The germline V gene supplies CDR1 MNHEY and CDR2 SVGAGI. CDR3 length: 14 amino acids, cysteine to phenylalanine. The sequence is cut down to CDR3 DNA, 42 bases in frame from base 1. Clipping removes 6 bases from V and 6 bases from J, with 3 as the unmatched junction base count.

The chain was built from TRBV6-5 and TRBJ2-1, with 12 bases aligning to TRBD2. The TCR comes from a man aged 30 to 39 in good health. The sample taken for sequencing was blood. The CDR3 region reads CASRGLAGVNEQFF. The DNA sequence reads TGTGCCAGCAGGGGACTAGCGGGCGTCAATGAGCAGTTCTTC.